The T cell receptor beta chain under discussion was sequenced for a study of CD8 T cells in ankylosing spondylitis. This clonotype has just a few counts. Its target is unknown. Study-level results: Apparently characteristic of ankylosing spondylitis blood was a TCR beta motif (about eight highly homologous variants). Earlier authors reported some of these motif variants in reactive arthritis synovial fluid and blood. Disease-linked clones were found to be CD8+ and relatively rare in peripheral blood. Disease-linked clones reportedly showed significant enrichment in matched ankylosing spondylitis synovial fluid.

CDR1 and CDR2 from the germline V gene are SNHLY and FYNNEI. This CDR3 contains 17 residues. Unmatched junction bases numbered 8, after V lost 4 bases and J lost 2 bases. Preparation of TCR beta libraries was done by quantitative 5'-RACE with molecular barcodes. TCRdb reanalysed the 5' RACE reads using MiXCR and keeps one entry per CDR3 protein. The table shows about 450,000 distinct CDR3 sequences, with roughly 26% occurring only once. This sequence originates from a male donor with ankylosing spondylitis. J is TRBJ2-2 and V is TRBV2; 9 bases match TRBD2. Sequencing input: blood, either unsorted or a sorted T cell fraction (not recorded which). The CDR3 loop reads CASSAISGSPNTGELFF. CDR3 sequence (DNA): TGTGCCAGCAGTGCTATTAGCGGGAGCCCAAACACCGGGGAGCTGTTTTTT.